This T cell receptor beta chain originates from a study of cytomegalovirus exposure and HLA in healthy donors (dated by TCRdb to about 2017). Turning to the overall study: According to a later analysis, one platform produced both the 110 or so validation repertoires and the 666 repertoires of the first cohort. The study aimed to test whether cataloging public T cell receptors could reveal signatures of past pathogen exposure. Along with the roughly 670-subject first cohort, a separate validation cohort of over a hundred different subjects was used. High-throughput TCR immunosequencing, statistical association of individual TCRs with disease status, and machine learning were combined to predict cytomegalovirus infection status.

Study-level results and caveats: A later analysis found that TCRs clustered in the first cohort also tended to co-occur in the roughly 120 validation repertoires, with more than 90% of cluster scores above 0. The classifier was reported to diagnose cytomegalovirus status with high specificity and sensitivity in both the original cohort and the validation cohort. Across donors, most TCR sequences were observed very rarely, whereas some public TCRs were present in many individuals. A few of the identified cytomegalovirus-associated TCR beta chains were confirmed in vitro to be specific for cytomegalovirus antigens. It was suggested by the authors that the approach could potentially be generalized to other disease states and immunological phenotypes. The study listed approximately 150 TCR beta chains as associated with cytomegalovirus. A later analysis lacked HLA typing for the validation cohort, so it scored co-occurrence in that cohort across all 120 or so repertoires.

The CDR3 starts with the cysteine, ends with the phenylalanine, and has 17 residues. Only the CDR3 DNA is retained, 51 bases long and in frame from the first base. Trimming removed 2 bases from V and 3 bases from J; the gene matches leave 7 bases unexplained. Per the germline V gene, MNHNS is the CDR1 and SASEGT is the CDR2. Library creation used the immunoSEQ multiplex PCR assay. The original methods were these. A statistical classification framework was built for diagnosing cytomegalovirus status from the catalog of TCR beta chain sequences. TCRdb's version of the immuneACCESS table is confined to in-frame rearrangements and falls short of the full clone set. An unresolved V gene accounts for under half of the shortfall where checked; the remainder is of unknown origin. V and J calls and clone size are those listed in that table; D and trimming were worked out from the DNA. Present in this sample are 130,000 to 150,000 clones, 88% of which were seen just once. 7.9% of the sample is taken by the ten largest.

Comment on this clone: Its cognate antigen has yet to be identified. No quality values exist for individual bases; no much larger clone is one base distant.

Separate from the roughly 650-subject first cohort, the validation cohort of 95 to 150 subjects was the group to which the donors belonged. The sequenced sample consisted of PBMCs. The receptor comes from a woman aged 18 to 35 in good health and CMV-seropositive. This chain joins TRBV6-1 to TRBJ2-4; 10 central bases correspond to TRBD1. The CDR3 sequence is CASSESLGQGYKNIQYF. At the DNA level, the sequence is TGTGCCAGCAGTGAATCCCTGGGACAGGGGTACAAAAACATTCAGTACTTC.